This T cell receptor beta chain was profiled in a study of blood T cell repertoires in COVID-19. Study-level background: T cells, B-cell-depleted T cells, or PBMCs supplied cDNA or gDNA.

This clone was counted ten times or more. Clones were sequenced by immunoSEQ multiplex PCR, and TCRdb holds only the in-frame ones, with some missing. Altogether some 190,000 clones are present, under 80% being singletons, with the ten largest covering less than 20%. CDR1 is MNHEY, CDR2 SVGAGI, per germline. Trimming stripped 4 bases from V and 6 bases from J, with 7 bases between. CDR3 length equals 12 residues. Enrolled through a virtual design, the participants were between roughly 18 and 95 years of age and came from under 30 US areas. The sample consisted of PBMCs or T cells enriched from blood (not recorded which). This clonotype was sampled from a woman aged 50 to 60 with acute COVID-19. This chain uses TRBV6-5 with TRBJ2-1, with D tentatively TRBD1 (6 bases). CDR3 nucleotides: TGTGCCAGCAGTTTGGACAGCAATGAGCAGTTCTTC. This codes for CASSLDSNEQFF.